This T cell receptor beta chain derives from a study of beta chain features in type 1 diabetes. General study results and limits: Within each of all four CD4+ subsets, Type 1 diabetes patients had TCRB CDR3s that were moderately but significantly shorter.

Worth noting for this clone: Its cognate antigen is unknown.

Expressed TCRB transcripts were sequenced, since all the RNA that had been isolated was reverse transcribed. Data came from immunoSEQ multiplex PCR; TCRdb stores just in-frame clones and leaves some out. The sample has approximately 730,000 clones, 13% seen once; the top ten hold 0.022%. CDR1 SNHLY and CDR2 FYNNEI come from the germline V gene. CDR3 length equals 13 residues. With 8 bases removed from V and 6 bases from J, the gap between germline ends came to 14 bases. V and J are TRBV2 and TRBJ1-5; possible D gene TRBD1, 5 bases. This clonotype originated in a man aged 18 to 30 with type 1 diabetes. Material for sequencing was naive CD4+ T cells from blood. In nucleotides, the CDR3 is TGTGCCAGCGCCTCCGGGGGGTTTCAGCCCCAGCATTTT. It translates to CASASGGFQPQHF.